The sequence of this TCR beta chain was determined in a study of T cells in tumors after PD-1 blockade. Before and after PD-1 blockade, biopsies were collected from the same primary tumor site. TCRdb's table, derived via immunoSEQ multiplex PCR, lists solely in-frame clones and lacks some. The sample lists some 9,300 clones; 50% to 80% were seen once. Worth noting for this clone: Its target is not known.

Regarding the study as a whole: Most post-therapy expanded exhausted CD8+ clones were new, undetected before treatment.

The clonotype comes from a human donor with basal cell carcinoma. Material: tumor tissue, obtained after anti-PD-1 treatment.

The CDR3 sequence is CASTFGTGEAFF. The CDR3 nucleotides are TGTGCCAGCACCTTCGGGACGGGTGAAGCTTTCTTT. V usage is TRBV12-3 or TRBV12-4 and J usage is TRBJ1-1, with D maybe TRBD1 (5 bases). Trimming took off 7 bases at V and 7 bases at J, with 13 bases between the two ends. The CDR3 is 12 residues long.